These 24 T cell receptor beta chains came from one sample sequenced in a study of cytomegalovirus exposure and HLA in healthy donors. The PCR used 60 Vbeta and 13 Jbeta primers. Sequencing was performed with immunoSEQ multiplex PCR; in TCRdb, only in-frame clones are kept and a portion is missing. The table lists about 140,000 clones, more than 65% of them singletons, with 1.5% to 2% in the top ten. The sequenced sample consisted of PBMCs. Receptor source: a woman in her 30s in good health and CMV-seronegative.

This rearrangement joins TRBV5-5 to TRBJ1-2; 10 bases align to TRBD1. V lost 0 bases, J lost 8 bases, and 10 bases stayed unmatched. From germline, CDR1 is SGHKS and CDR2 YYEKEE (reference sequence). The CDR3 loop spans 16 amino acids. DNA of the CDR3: TGTGCCAGCAGCTTGGCAAACCCAGGACAGGGGGGGGGCTACACCTTC. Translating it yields CASSLANPGQGGGYTF.

This CDR3 is CASRALEQGLTEAFF. The CDR3 nucleotides are TGTGCCAGCAGAGCCTTAGAACAGGGGCTCACTGAAGCTTTCTTT. J is TRBJ1-1 and V is TRBV27; 7 bases are a match to TRBD1. The CDR3 spans 15 residues. The V gene end was trimmed by 6 bases and the J gene end by 4 bases; junction bases not matched to a gene: 11. Germline-derived CDR1 and CDR2 are MNHEY and SMNVEV (reference sequence).

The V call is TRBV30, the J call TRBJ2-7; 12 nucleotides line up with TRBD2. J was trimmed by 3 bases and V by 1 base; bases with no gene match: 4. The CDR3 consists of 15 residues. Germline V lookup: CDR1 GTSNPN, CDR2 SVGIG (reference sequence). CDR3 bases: TGTGCCTGGAGTGGTCTAGCGGGAGGGTACTACGAGCAGTACTTC. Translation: CAWSGLAGGYYEQYF. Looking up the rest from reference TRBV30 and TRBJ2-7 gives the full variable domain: SQTIHQWPATLVQPVGSPLSLECTVEGTSNPNLYWYRQAAGRGLQLLFYSVGIGQISSEVPQNLSASRPQDRQFILSSKKLLLSDSGFYLCAWSGLAGGYYEQYFGPGTRLTVT.

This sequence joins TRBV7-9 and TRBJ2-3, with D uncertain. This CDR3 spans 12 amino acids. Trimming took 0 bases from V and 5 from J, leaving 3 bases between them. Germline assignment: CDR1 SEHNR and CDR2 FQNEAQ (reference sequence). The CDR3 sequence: CASSLAVDTQYF. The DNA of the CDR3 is TGTGCCAGCAGCTTAGCCGTAGATACGCAGTATTTT.

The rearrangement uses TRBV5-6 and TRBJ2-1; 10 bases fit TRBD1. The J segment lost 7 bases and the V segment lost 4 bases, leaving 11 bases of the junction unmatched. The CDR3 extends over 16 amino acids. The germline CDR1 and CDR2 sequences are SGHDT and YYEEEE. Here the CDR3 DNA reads TGTGCCAGCAGCCAGCGACAGGGGGCAAGGATGAATGAGCAGTTCTTC. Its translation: CASSQRQGARMNEQFF.

CDR3 DNA: TGTGCCAGCAGCTTACGATGGGGCGCAGGGGCCAACGTCCTGACTTTC. Protein: CASSLRWGAGANVLTF. This sequence joins TRBV7-9 and TRBJ2-6; possible D gene TRBD1, 5 bases. The CDR3 consists of 16 residues. Germline CDR1 reads SEHNR; CDR2 reads FQNEAQ (reference sequence). The V gene lost 2 bases and the J gene lost 4 bases, with 12 bases spanning the gap.

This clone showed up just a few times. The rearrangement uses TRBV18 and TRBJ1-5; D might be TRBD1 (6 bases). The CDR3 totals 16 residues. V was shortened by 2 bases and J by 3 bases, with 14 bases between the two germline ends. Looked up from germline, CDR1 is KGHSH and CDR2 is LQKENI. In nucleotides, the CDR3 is TGTGCCAGCTCACCAGCGGTTGGGGGCTCCAATCAGCCCCAGCATTTT. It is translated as CASSPAVGGSNQPQHF. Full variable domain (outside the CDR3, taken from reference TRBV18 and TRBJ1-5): NAGVMQNPRHLVRRRGQEARLRCSPMKGHSHVYWYRQLPEEGLKFMVYLQKENIIDESGMPKERFSAEFPKEGPSILRIQQVVRGDSAAYFCASSPAVGGSNQPQHFGDGTRLSIL.

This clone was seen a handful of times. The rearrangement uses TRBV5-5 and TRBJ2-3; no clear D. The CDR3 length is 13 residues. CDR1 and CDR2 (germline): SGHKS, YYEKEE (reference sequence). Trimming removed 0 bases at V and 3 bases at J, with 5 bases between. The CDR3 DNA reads TGTGCCAGCAGCTTGGGACAAACAGATACGCAGTATTTT. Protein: CASSLGQTDTQYF.

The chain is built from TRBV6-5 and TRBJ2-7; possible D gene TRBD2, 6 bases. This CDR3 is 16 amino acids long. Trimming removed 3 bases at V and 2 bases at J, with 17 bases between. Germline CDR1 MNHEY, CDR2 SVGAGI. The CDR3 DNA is TGTGCCAGCAGTTATGGGGCCGGGAGAGGGGCCTACGAGCAGTACTTC. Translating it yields CASSYGAGRGAYEQYF.

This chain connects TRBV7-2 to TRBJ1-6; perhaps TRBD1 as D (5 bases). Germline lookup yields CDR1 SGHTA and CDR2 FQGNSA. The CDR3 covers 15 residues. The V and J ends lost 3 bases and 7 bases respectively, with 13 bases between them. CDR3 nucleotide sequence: TGTGCCAGCAGCTTTAGACAGATCCAGAATTCACCCCTCCACTTT. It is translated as CASSFRQIQNSPLHF.

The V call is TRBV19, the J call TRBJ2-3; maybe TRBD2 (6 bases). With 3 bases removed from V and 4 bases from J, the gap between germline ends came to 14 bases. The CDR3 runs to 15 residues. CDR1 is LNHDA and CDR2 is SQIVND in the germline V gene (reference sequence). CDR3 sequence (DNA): TGTGCCAGTAGTATCGGCCGACTAGGAGCAGATACGCAGTATTTT. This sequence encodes CASSIGRLGADTQYF.

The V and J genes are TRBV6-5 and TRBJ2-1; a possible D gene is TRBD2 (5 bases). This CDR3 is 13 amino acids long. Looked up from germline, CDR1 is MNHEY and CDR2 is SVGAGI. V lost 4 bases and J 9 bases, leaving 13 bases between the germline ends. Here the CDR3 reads CASSSGRGREQFF. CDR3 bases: TGTGCCAGCAGTTCCGGGCGAGGGCGTGAGCAGTTCTTC.

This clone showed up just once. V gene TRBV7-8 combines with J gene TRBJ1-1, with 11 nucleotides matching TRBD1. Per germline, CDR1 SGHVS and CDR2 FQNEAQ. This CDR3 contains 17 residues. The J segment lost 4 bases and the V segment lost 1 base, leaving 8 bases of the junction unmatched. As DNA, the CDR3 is TGTGCCAGCAGCTTAGTGGGACAGGGGGGAGGAGGCACTGAAGCTTTCTTT. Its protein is CASSLVGQGGGGTEAFF.

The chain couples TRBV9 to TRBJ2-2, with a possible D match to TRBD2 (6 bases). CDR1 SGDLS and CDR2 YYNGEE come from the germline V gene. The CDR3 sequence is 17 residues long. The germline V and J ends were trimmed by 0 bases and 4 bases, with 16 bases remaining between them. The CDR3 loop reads CASSVGGDPSGTGELFF. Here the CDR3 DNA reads TGTGCCAGCAGCGTAGGCGGGGACCCCAGCGGCACCGGGGAGCTGTTTTTT.

The CDR3 coding sequence is TGTGCCAGCAGTGAATACTACTTCCACGAGCAGTACGTC. Translation: CASSEYYFHEQYV. The chain recombines TRBV6-1 with TRBJ2-7; no reliable D call. Germline V gene lookup returns CDR1 MNHNS and CDR2 SASEGT. This CDR3 comprises 13 residues. Trimming removed 2 bases from V and 5 bases from J, with 10 bases in between.

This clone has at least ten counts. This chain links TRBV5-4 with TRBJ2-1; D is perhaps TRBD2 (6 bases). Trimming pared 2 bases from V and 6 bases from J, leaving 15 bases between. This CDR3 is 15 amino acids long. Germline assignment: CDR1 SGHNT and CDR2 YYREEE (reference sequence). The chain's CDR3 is CASSLGGDLGNEQFF. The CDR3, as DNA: TGTGCCAGCAGCTTAGGAGGGGACTTAGGCAATGAGCAGTTCTTC.

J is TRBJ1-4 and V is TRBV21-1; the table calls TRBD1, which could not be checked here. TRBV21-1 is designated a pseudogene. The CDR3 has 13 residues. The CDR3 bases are TGTGCCAGCAGCAATCATGGGGGCGAAAAACTGTTTTTT. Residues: CASSNHGGEKLFF.

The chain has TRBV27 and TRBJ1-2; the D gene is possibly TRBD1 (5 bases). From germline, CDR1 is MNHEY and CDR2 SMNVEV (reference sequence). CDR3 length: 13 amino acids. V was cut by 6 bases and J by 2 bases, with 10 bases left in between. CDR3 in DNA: TGTGCCAGCAGACAGGATCCAAACTATGGCTACACCTTC. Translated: CASRQDPNYGYTF.

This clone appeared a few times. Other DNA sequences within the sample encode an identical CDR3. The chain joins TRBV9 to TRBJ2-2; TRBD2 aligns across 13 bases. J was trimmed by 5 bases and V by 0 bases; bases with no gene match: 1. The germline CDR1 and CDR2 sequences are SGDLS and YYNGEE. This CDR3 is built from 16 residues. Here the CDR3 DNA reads TGTGCCAGCAGCGTAGGACTAGCGGGGGGTACCGGGGAGCTGTTTTTT. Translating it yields CASSVGLAGGTGELFF.

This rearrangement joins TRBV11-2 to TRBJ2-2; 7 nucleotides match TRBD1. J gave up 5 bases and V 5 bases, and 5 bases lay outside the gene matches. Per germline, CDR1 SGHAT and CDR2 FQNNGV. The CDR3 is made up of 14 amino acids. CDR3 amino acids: CASSPSGGTGELFF. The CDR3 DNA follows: TGTGCCAGCAGCCCGTCAGGGGGAACCGGGGAGCTGTTTTTT.

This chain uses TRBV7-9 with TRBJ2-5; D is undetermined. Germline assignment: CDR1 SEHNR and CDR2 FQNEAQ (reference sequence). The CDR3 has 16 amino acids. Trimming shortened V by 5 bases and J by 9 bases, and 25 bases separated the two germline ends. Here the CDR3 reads CASSPWAESPNRSQYF. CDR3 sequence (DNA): TGTGCCAGCAGCCCCTGGGCCGAAAGTCCCAATAGGTCCCAGTACTTC. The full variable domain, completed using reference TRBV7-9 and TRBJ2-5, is DTGVSQNPRHKITKRGQNVTFRCDPISEHNRLYWYRQTLGQGPEFLTYFQNEAQLEKSRLLSDRFSAERPKGSFSTLEIQRTEQGDSAMYLCASSPWAESPNRSQYFGPGTRLLVL.

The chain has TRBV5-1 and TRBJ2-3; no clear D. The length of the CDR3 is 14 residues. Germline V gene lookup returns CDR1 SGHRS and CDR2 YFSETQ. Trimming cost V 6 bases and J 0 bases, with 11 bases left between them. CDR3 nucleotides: TGCGCCAGCACCTTTCTGGAGAGCACAGATACGCAGTATTTT. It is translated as CASTFLESTDTQYF.

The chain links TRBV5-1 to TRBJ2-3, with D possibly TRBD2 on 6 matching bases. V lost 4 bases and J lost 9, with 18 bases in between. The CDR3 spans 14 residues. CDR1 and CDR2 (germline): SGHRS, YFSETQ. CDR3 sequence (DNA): TGCGCCAGCAGCGCGGGACGTCATCCGGGGACGCAGTATTTT. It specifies CASSAGRHPGTQYF.

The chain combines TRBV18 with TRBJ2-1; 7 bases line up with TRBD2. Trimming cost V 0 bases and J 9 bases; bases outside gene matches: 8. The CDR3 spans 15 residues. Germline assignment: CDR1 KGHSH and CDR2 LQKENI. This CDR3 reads CASSPPSGGRPEQFF. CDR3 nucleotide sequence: TGTGCCAGCTCACCACCCTCGGGGGGAAGACCTGAGCAGTTCTTC.